This record looks at one TCR beta chain sequence and its context. What it binds is not known. The junction departs from germline at one end; a sequencing error may be responsible. Genomic DNA templated the TCR beta VDJ and CDR3 profiling. Each CDR3 protein is one row after TCRdb ran MiXCR on the reads. Counted here are 150,000 to 200,000 distinct CDR3 sequences, about 45% occurring once; the ten biggest clones make up approximately 1%. Patients sequenced had flow cytometry evidence of CD8+CD57+ cell expansion. The data originate from a study of CD8+CD57+ T cells in acquired aplastic anemia. Study observations and caveats: Overlapping CD8+ CDR3 repertoires of patients and controls contained approximately 28 shared sequences. Significance was not reached for CD8+ Simpson's diversity between patients and controls.

Germline V gene data show CDR1 as SSHAT and CDR2 as FNYEAQ (reference sequence). This CDR3 spans 14 amino acids. This receptor was obtained from a human donor with aplastic anemia. The V call is TRBV7-7, the J call TRBJ2-5; 8 bases line up with TRBD1. Specimen: sorted CD4+, CD8+, or CD8+CD57+ T cells (not recorded which) from PBMCs. In DNA form, the CDR3 reads TGTGCTAGCAGCTTCGGACAGGGCGGAGAGACCCAGTACTTC. Protein: CASSFGQGGETQYF.